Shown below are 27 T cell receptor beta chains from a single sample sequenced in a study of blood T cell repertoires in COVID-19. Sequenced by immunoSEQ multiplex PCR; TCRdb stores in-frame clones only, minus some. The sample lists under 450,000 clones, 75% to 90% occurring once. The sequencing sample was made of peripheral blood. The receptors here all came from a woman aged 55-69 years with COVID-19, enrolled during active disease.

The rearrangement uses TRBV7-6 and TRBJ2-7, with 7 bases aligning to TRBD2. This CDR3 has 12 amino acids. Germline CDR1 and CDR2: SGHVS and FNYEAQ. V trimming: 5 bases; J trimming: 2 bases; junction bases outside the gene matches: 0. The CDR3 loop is CASSGGAYEQYF. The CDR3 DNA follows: TGTGCCAGCAGCGGGGGGGCCTACGAGCAGTACTTC.

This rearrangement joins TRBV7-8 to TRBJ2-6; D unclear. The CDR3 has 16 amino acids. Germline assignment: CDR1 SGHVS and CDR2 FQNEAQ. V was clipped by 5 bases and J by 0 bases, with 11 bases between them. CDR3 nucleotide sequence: TGTGCCAGCAGCCCGCTCGGGTCCTCTGGGGCCAACGTCCTGACTTTC. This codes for CASSPLGSSGANVLTF.

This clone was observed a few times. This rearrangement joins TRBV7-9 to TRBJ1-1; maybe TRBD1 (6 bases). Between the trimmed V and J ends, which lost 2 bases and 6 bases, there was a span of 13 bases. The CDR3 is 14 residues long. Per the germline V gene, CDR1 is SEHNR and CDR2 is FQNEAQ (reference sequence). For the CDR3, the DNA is TGTGCCAGCAGCTTACCCTGGGGGCGAGCTGAAGCTTTCTTT. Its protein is CASSLPWGRAEAFF.

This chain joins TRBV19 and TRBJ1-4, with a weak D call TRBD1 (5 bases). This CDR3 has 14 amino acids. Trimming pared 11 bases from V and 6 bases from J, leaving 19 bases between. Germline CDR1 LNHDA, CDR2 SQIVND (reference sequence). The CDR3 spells CACSRARADEKLFF. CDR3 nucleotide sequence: TGTGCCTGCAGTAGAGCCAGGGCTGATGAAAAACTGTTTTTT.

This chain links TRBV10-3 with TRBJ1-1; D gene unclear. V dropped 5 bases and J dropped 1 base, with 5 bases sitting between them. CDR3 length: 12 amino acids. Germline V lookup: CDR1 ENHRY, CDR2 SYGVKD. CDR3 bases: TGTGCCATCAGTCCCAGGAACACTGAAGCTTTCTTT. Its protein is CAISPRNTEAFF.

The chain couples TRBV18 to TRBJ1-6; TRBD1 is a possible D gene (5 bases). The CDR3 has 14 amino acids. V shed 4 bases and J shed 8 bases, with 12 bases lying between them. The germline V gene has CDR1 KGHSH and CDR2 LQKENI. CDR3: CASSLSKQDSPLHF. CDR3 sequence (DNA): TGTGCCAGCTCACTTAGTAAACAGGATTCACCCCTCCACTTT.

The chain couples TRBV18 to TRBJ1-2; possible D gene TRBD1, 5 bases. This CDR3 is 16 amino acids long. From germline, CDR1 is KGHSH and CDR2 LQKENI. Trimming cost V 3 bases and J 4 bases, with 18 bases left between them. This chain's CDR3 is CASSPVTGTSLYGYTF. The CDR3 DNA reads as TGTGCCAGCTCACCGGTCACCGGGACTTCCCTCTATGGCTACACCTTC.

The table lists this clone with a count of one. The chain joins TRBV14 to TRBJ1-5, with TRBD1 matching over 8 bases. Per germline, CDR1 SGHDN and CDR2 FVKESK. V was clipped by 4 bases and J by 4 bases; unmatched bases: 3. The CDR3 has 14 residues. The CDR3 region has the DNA TGTGCCAGCAGCCCGACAGGGGTTAATCAGCCCCAGCATTTT. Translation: CASSPTGVNQPQHF.

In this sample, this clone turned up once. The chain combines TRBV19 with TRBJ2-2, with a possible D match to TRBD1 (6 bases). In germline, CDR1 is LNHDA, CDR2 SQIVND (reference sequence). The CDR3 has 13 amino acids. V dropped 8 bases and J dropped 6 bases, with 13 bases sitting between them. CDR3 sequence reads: CASAGTYAGELFF. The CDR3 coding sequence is TGTGCCAGTGCAGGGACATACGCCGGGGAGCTGTTTTTT.

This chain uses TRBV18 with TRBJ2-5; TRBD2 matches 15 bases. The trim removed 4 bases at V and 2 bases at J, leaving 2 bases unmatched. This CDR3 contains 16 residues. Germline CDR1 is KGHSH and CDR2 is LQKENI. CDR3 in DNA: TGTGCCAGCTCACTCGGACTAGCGGGGGGGCAAGAGACCCAGTACTTC. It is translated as CASSLGLAGGQETQYF.

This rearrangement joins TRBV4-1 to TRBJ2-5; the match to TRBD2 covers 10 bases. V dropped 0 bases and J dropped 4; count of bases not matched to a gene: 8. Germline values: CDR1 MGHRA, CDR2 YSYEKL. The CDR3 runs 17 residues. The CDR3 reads CASSQEGTLAGVETQYF. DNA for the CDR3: TGCGCCAGCAGCCAAGAGGGTACGCTAGCGGGGGTAGAGACCCAGTACTTC.

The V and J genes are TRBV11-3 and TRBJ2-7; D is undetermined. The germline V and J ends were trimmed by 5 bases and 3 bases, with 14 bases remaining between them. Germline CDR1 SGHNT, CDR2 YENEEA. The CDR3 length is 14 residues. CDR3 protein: CASSITIFGYEQYF. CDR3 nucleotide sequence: TGTGCCAGCAGCATTACAATTTTTGGCTACGAGCAGTACTTC.

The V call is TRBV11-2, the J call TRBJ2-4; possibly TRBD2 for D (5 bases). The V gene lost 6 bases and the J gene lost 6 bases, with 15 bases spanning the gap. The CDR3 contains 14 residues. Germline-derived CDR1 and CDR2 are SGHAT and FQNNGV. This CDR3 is CASRDLALGNIQYF. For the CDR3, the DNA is TGTGCCAGCAGAGACCTAGCTCTTGGAAACATTCAGTACTTC.

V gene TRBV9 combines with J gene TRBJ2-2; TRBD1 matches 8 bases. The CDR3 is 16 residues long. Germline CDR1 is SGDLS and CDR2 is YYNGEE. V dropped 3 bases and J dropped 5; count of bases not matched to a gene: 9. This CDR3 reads CASSGKGQGATGELFF. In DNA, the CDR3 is TGTGCCAGCAGCGGTAAAGGGCAGGGGGCGACCGGGGAGCTGTTTTTT.

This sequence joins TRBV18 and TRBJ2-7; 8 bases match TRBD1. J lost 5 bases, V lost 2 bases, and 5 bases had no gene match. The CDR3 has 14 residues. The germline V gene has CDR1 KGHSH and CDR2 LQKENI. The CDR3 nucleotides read TGTGCCAGCTCACCAACGGACAGGGACCACGAGCAGTACTTC. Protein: CASSPTDRDHEQYF.

CDR3 coding DNA: TGTGCCAGTAGTGGCGGCGGGTTTGAAGCTTTCTTT. As protein: CASSGGGFEAFF. The chain combines TRBV19 with TRBJ1-1; D not certain. This CDR3 is 12 amino acids long. The V gene's germline CDR1 is LNHDA and CDR2 SQIVND (reference sequence). Trimming cost V 5 bases and J 7 bases, with 11 bases left between them.

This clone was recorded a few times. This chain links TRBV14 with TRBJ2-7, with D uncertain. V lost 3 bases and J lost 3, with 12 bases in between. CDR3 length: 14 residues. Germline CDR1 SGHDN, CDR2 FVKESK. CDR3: CASSQYGSNYEQYF. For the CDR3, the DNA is TGTGCCAGCAGCCAGTACGGGTCCAACTACGAGCAGTACTTC.

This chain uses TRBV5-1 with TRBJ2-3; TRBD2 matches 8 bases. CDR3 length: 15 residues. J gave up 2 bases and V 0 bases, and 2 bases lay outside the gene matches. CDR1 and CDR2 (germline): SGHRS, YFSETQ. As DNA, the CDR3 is TGCGCCAGCAGCTTGGGTAGCGGGGACACAGATACGCAGTATTTT. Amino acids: CASSLGSGDTDTQYF.

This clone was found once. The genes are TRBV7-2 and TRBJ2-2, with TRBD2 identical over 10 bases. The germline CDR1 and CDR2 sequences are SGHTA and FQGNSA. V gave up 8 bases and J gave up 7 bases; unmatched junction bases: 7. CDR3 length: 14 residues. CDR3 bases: TGTGCCAGCGGAGCGGGGGGGGTTATCGGGGAGCTGTTTTTT. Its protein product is CASGAGGVIGELFF.

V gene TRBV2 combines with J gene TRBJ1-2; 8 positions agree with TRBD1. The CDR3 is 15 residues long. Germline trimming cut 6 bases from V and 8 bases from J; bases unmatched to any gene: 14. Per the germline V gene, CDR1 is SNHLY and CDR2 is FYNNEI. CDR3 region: CASRNQGAGLYGYTF. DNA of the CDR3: TGTGCCAGCAGAAACCAGGGGGCGGGTTTATACGGCTACACCTTC.

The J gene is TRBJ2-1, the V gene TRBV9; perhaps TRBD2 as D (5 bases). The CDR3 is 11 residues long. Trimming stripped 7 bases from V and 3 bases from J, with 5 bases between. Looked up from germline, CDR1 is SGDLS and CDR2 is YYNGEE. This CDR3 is CASGSYNEQFF. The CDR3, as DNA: TGTGCCAGCGGGAGCTACAATGAGCAGTTCTTC.

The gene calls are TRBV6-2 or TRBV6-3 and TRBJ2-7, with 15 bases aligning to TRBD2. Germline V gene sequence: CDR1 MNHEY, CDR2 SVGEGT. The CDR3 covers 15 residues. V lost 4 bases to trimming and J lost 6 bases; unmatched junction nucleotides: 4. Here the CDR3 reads CASSSGTSGGSEQYF. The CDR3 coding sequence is TGTGCCAGCAGTTCCGGGACTAGCGGGGGGAGCGAGCAGTACTTC.

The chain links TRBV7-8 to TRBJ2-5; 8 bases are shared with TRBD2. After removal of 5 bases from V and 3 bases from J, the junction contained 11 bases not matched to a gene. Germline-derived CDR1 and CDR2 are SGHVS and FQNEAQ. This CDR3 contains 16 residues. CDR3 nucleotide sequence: TGTGCCAGCAGCCCCAGGGCGGGGGGATTTGAAGAGACCCAGTACTTC. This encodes CASSPRAGGFEETQYF.

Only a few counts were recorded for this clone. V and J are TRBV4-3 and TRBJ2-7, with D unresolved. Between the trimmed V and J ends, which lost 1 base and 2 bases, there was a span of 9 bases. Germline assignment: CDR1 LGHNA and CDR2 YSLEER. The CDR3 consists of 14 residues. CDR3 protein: CASSQGALPYEQYF. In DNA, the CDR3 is TGCGCCAGCAGCCAAGGCGCACTCCCCTACGAGCAGTACTTC.

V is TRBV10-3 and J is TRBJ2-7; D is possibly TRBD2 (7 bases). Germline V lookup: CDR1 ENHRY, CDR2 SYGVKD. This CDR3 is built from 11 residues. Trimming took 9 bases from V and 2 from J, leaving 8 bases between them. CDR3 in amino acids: CAMGGPYEQYF. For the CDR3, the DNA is TGTGCCATGGGGGGGCCCTACGAGCAGTACTTC.

The CDR3 sequence: CASRLNGGSDTEAFF. In DNA form, the CDR3 reads TGTGCCAGCAGACTAAACGGGGGGTCTGACACTGAAGCTTTCTTT. The chain employs TRBV6-5 and TRBJ1-1, with D tentatively TRBD1 (5 bases). Germline loops: CDR1 MNHEY, CDR2 SVGAGI. The CDR3 loop spans 15 amino acids. Trimming took 6 bases from V and 3 from J, leaving 17 bases between them.

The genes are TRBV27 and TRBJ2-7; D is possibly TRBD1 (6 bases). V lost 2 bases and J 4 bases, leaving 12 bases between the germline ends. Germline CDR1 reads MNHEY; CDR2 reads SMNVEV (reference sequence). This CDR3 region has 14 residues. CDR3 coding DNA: TGTGCCAGCAGTTTAACAGTCGGACAGTACGAGCAGTACTTC. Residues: CASSLTVGQYEQYF.